One and the same sample provided the 11 T cell receptor beta chains below, sequenced in a study of neoadjuvant anti-PD-1 for oral cavity cancer. Using immunoSEQ multiplex PCR, the repertoire was profiled, and TCRdb retains in-frame clones only, with some absent. The repertoire holds more than 10,000 clones, with about 62% as singletons. The input for sequencing was PBMCs, taken before nivolumab (anti-PD-1) treatment. The receptors were sampled from a person aged 40 to 85 with oral cavity squamous cell carcinoma.

This clone has just a few counts. The chain uses TRBV5-1 and TRBJ1-1; D perhaps matches TRBD1 (6 bases). The CDR3 contains 15 residues. V was pared by 1 base and J by 1 base, with 11 bases between. Germline CDR1 SGHRS, CDR2 YFSETQ. The CDR3 region is CASSLRGQKNTEAFF. DNA of the CDR3: TGCGCCAGCAGCTTGAGGGGACAAAAGAACACTGAAGCTTTCTTT. Based on the CDR3 plus reference TRBV5-1 and TRBJ1-1, the full variable domain is KAGVTQTPRYLIKTRGQQVTLSCSPISGHRSVSWYQQTPGQGLQFLFEYFSETQRNKGNFPGRFSGRQFSNSRSEMNVSTLELGDSALYLCASSLRGQKNTEAFFGQGTRLTVV.

The CDR3 spells CASSLTGSRTDTQYF. DNA for the CDR3: TGTGCCAGCAGCTTGACAGGGTCTCGCACAGATACGCAGTATTTT. The chain has TRBV7-3 and TRBJ2-3; 7 bases are shared with TRBD1. Germline values: CDR1 SGHTA, CDR2 FQGTGA. Trimming at V came to 3 bases and at J to 1 base, leaving 4 bases not matched to a gene. There are 15 residues in the CDR3.

This sequence joins TRBV5-1 and TRBJ1-1; maybe TRBD1 (6 bases). Trimming left V 3 bases short and J 0 bases short, with 9 bases between. The CDR3 totals 14 residues. The germline CDR1 and CDR2 sequences are SGHRS and YFSETQ. CDR3 protein: CASSSTGMNTEAFF. The CDR3 bases are TGCGCCAGCAGCTCGACAGGTATGAACACTGAAGCTTTCTTT.

This chain's CDR3 is CASSQVASTLSSGANVLTF. CDR3 nucleotides: TGTGCCAGCAGCCAAGTCGCATCCACCTTAAGCTCTGGGGCCAACGTCCTGACTTTC. The chain combines TRBV14 with TRBJ2-6; D ambiguous. Germline CDR1 and CDR2: SGHDN and FVKESK. The CDR3 extends over 19 amino acids. The V end was cut by 1 base, the J end by 0 bases, with 16 bases between.

The CDR3 reads CASSSPGQARNSPLHF. CDR3 DNA sequence: TGTGCCAGCAGTTCCCCCGGACAGGCTCGCAATTCACCCCTCCACTTT. V usage is TRBV6-5 and J usage is TRBJ1-6, with 7 bases lining up with TRBD1. This CDR3 contains 16 residues. J gave up 7 bases and V 4 bases, and 10 bases lay outside the gene matches. Germline V gene sequence: CDR1 MNHEY, CDR2 SVGAGI.

V is TRBV7-9 and J is TRBJ2-3, with 13 bases aligning to TRBD2. Per the germline V gene, CDR1 is SEHNR and CDR2 is FQNEAQ (reference sequence). The CDR3 has 15 amino acids. V was pared by 5 bases and J by 6 bases, with 5 bases of the junction left unmatched. CDR3 sequence reads: CASSLGLAGVDTQYF. CDR3 sequence (DNA): TGTGCCAGCAGCCTAGGACTAGCGGGAGTGGATACGCAGTATTTT. The whole variable domain, remainder taken from reference TRBV7-9 and TRBJ2-3, is DTGVSQNPRHKITKRGQNVTFRCDPISEHNRLYWYRQTLGQGPEFLTYFQNEAQLEKSRLLSDRFSAERPKGSFSTLEIQRTEQGDSAMYLCASSLGLAGVDTQYFGPGTRLTVL.

This CDR3 reads CASSLGTSGASSYEQYF. In nucleotides, the CDR3 is TGTGCCAGCAGCTTAGGGACTAGCGGGGCGTCTAGCTACGAGCAGTACTTC. The chain couples TRBV7-6 to TRBJ2-7; 12 nucleotides agree with TRBD2. The V gene end was trimmed by 1 base and the J gene end by 3 bases; junction bases not matched to a gene: 7. The V gene's germline CDR1 is SGHVS and CDR2 FNYEAQ. This CDR3 is 17 amino acids long.

The genes are TRBV6-1 and TRBJ1-1; D is undetermined. Between the trimmed V and J ends, which lost 4 bases and 4 bases, there was a span of 16 bases. The CDR3 totals 15 residues. Germline V gene sequence: CDR1 MNHNS, CDR2 SASEGT. In DNA, the CDR3 is TGTGCCAGCAGTGTTAGTAATCGGGGATTCACTGAAGCTTTCTTT. This gives the protein CASSVSNRGFTEAFF.

The chain joins TRBV7-3 to TRBJ2-1; the D gene is possibly TRBD2 (5 bases). From germline, CDR1 is SGHTA and CDR2 FQGTGA. The CDR3 contains 13 residues. V was cut by 5 bases and J by 7 bases, with 12 bases left in between. The CDR3 reads CASSPSGLNEQFF. The CDR3 DNA follows: TGTGCCAGCAGCCCGTCGGGGTTAAATGAGCAGTTCTTC. The full variable domain, completed using reference TRBV7-3 and TRBJ2-1, is GAGVSQTPSNKVTEKGKYVELRCDPISGHTALYWYRQSLGQGPEFLIYFQGTGAADDSGLPNDRFFAVRPEGSVSTLKIQRTERGDSAVYLCASSPSGLNEQFFGPGTRLTVL.

The genes are TRBV6-1 and TRBJ1-2; D unclear. Trimming removed 2 bases from V and 3 bases from J, with 19 bases in between. The CDR3 is made up of 17 amino acids. Germline V gene sequence: CDR1 MNHNS, CDR2 SASEGT. The DNA of the CDR3 is TGTGCCAGCAGTGAAAGGCAGAATTGGAATACCCACTATGGCTACACCTTC. Amino acid sequence: CASSERQNWNTHYGYTF.

V gene TRBV18 combines with J gene TRBJ1-1, with 7 nucleotides matching TRBD1. The CDR3 has 16 amino acids. CDR1 KGHSH and CDR2 LQKENI come from the germline V gene. After removal of 3 bases from V and 2 bases from J, the junction contained 9 bases not matched to a gene. CDR3 nucleotide sequence: TGTGCCAGCTCACCCGGGATAGGGGGCTTAAACACTGAAGCTTTCTTT. It specifies CASSPGIGGLNTEAFF.